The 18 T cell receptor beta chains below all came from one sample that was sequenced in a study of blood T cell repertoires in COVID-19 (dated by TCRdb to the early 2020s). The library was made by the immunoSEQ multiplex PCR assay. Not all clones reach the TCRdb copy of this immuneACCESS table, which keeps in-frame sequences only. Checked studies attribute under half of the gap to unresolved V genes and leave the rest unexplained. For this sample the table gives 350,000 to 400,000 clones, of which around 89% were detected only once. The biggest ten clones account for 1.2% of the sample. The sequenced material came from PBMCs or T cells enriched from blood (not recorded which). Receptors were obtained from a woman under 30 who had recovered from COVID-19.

CDR3 protein: CATSDPLMGSNEQFF. CDR3 in DNA: TGTGCCACCAGTGACCCCTTGATGGGGAGCAATGAGCAGTTCTTC. This chain joins TRBV24-1 and TRBJ2-1; perhaps TRBD2 as D (5 bases). V gave up 4 bases and J gave up 6 bases, with 15 bases separating them. Germline V gene sequence: CDR1 KGHDR, CDR2 SFDVKD. The CDR3 is 15 residues long.

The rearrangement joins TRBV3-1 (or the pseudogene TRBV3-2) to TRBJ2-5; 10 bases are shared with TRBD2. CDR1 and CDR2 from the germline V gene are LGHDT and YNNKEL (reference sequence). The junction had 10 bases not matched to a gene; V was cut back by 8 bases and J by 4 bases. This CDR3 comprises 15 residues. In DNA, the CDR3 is TGTGCCAGCGGATTAATAGCGGGGGGAGCAGAGACCCAGTACTTC. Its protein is CASGLIAGGAETQYF.

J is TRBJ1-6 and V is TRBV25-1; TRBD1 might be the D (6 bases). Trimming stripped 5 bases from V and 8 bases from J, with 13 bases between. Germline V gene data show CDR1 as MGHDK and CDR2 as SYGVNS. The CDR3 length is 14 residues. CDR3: CASSQTGEDSPLHF. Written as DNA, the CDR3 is TGTGCCAGCAGTCAGACAGGAGAGGATTCACCCCTCCACTTT.

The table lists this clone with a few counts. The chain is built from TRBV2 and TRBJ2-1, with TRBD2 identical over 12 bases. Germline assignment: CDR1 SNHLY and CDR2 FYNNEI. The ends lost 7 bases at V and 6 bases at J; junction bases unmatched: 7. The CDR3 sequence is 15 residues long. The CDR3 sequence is CASNGGGLAGNEQFF. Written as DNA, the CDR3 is TGTGCCAGCAACGGAGGGGGACTAGCGGGCAATGAGCAGTTCTTC.

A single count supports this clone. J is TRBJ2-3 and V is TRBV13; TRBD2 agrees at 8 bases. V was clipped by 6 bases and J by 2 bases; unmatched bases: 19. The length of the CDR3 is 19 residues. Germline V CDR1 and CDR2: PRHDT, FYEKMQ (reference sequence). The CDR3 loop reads CASSSPANTGGLITDTQYF. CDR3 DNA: TGTGCCAGCAGTTCTCCCGCAAACACGGGGGGGCTCATCACAGATACGCAGTATTTT.

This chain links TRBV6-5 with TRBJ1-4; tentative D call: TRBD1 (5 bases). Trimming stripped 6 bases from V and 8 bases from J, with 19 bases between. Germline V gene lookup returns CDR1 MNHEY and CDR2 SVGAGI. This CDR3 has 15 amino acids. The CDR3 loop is CASSPTDSLREKLFF. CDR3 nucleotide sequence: TGTGCCAGCAGCCCCACCGACAGCTTGCGGGAAAAACTGTTTTTT.

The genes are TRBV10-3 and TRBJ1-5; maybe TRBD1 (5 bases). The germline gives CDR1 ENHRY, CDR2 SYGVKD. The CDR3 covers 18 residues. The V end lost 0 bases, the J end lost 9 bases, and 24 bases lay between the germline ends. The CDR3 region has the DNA TGTGCCATCAGTGAGTCGGGAGGGGCAGGCCCCTTTTCCGGGCCCCAGCATTTT. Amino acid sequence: CAISESGGAGPFSGPQHF.

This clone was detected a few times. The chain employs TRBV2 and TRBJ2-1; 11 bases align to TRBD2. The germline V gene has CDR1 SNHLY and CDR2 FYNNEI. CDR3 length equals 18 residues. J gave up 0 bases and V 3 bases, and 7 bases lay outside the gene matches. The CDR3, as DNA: TGTGCCAGCAGTGACGGACTAGCGGGCCCGCTCTCCTACAATGAGCAGTTCTTC. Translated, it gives CASSDGLAGPLSYNEQFF.

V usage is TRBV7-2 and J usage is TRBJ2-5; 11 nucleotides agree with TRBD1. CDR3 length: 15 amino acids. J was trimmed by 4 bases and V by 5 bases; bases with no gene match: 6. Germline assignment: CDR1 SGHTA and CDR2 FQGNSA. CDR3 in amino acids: CASSGQGAPRETQYF. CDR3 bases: TGTGCCAGCAGCGGACAGGGGGCCCCTCGAGAGACCCAGTACTTC.

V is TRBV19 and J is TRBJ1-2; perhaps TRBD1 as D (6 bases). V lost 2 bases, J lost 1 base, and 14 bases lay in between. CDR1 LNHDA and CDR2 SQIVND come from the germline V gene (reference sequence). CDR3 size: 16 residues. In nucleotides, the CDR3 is TGTGCCAGTAGTATAATCGGCCGACAGGATAACTATGGCTACACCTTC. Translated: CASSIIGRQDNYGYTF.

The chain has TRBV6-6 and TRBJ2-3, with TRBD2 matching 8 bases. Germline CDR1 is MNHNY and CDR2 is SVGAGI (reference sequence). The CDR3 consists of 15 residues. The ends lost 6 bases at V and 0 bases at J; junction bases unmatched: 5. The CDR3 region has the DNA TGTGCCAGCAGGACACTAGCGGTGAGCACAGATACGCAGTATTTT. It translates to CASRTLAVSTDTQYF.

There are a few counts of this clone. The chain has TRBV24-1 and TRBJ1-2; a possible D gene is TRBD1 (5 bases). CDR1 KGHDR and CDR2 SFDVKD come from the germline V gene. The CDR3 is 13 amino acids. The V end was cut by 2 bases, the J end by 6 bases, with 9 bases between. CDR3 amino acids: CATSDYRQHGYTF. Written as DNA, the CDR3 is TGTGCCACCAGTGATTATAGACAGCATGGCTACACCTTC.

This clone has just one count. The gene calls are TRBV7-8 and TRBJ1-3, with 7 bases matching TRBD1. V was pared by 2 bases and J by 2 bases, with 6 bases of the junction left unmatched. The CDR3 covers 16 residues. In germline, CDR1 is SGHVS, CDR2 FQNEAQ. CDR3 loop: CASSLNTGATGNTIYF. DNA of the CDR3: TGTGCCAGCAGCTTAAACACAGGGGCGACTGGAAACACCATATATTTT.

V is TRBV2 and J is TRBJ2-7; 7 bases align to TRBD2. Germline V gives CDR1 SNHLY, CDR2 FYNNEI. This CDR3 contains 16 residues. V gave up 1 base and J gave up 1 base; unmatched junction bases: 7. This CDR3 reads CASSEVGGAISYEQYF. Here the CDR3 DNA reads TGTGCCAGCAGTGAAGTGGGAGGGGCCATTTCCTACGAGCAGTACTTC.

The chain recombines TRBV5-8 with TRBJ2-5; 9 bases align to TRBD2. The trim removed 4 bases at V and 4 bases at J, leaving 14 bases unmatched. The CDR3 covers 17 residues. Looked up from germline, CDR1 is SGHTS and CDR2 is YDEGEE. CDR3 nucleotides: TGTGCCAGCAGCCGGGAATTTGCGGGGGGGCCGGGAGAGACCCAGTACTTC. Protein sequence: CASSREFAGGPGETQYF.

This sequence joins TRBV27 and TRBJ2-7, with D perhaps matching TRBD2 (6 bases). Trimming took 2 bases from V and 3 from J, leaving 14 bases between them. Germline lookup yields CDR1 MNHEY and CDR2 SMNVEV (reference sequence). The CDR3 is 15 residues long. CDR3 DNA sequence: TGTGCCAGCAGTTTAAGGGCAGGGAGGTTCTACGAGCAGTACTTC. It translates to CASSLRAGRFYEQYF.

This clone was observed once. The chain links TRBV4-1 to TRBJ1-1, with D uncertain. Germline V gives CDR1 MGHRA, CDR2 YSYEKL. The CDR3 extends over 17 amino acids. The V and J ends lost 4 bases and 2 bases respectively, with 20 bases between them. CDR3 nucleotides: TGCGCCAGCAGCCTTCCGTTGGCAGTGAAACGTAACACTGAAGCTTTCTTT. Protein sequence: CASSLPLAVKRNTEAFF.

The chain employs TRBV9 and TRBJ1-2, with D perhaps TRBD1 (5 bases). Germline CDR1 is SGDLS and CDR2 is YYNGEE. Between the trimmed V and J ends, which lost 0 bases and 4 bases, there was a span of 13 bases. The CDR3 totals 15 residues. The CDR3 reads CASSVVPDSSYGYTF. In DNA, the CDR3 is TGTGCCAGCAGCGTAGTCCCCGACAGCTCCTATGGCTACACCTTC.